These 18 T cell receptor beta chains came from one sample sequenced in a study of cytomegalovirus exposure and HLA in healthy donors. A multiplex PCR was run with 60 Vbeta primers and 13 Jbeta primers. Profiling relied on immunoSEQ multiplex PCR, and the TCRdb table lists in-frame clones only, not all of them. The sample lists roughly 98,000 clones; approximately 70% were seen once. The sequencing input was PBMCs. All receptors come from a man aged 50-60 years in good health and CMV-seronegative.

This chain links TRBV7-2 with TRBJ2-7; 9 nucleotides match TRBD1. V was pared by 2 bases and J by 2 bases, with 7 bases of the junction left unmatched. CDR3 length: 16 residues. CDR1 and CDR2 (germline): SGHTA, FQGNSA. CDR3: CASSLFTGTGTYEQYF. CDR3 bases: TGTGCCAGCAGCTTATTTACCGGGACAGGGACCTACGAGCAGTACTTC.

This clone was detected a few times. The chain is built from TRBV7-3 and TRBJ2-3; D might be TRBD1 (5 bases). This CDR3 spans 15 amino acids. CDR1 is SGHTA and CDR2 is FQGTGA in the germline V gene. V gave up 8 bases and J gave up 6 bases, with 21 bases separating them. CDR3 residues: CASAGAGLRSDTQYF. DNA of the CDR3: TGTGCCAGCGCCGGAGCAGGGCTTCGGTCGGATACGCAGTATTTT.

This clone was picked up a small number of times. This chain links TRBV2 with TRBJ1-1; TRBD1 might be the D (6 bases). V was clipped by 6 bases and J by 5 bases, with 19 bases between them. The CDR3 spans 15 residues. Looked up from germline, CDR1 is SNHLY and CDR2 is FYNNEI. For the CDR3, the DNA is TGTGCCAGCAGACTAAATCAGGGGCTCAGGACTGAAGCTTTCTTT. Its translation: CASRLNQGLRTEAFF.

In nucleotides, the CDR3 is TGTGCCAGTAGTAAATCCGGACAGGGACTAAATGAGCAGTTCTTC. This gives the protein CASSKSGQGLNEQFF. The J gene is TRBJ2-1, the V gene TRBV19, with D maybe TRBD1 (8 bases). There are 15 residues in the CDR3. V gave up 4 bases and J gave up 7 bases, with 17 bases separating them. Looked up from germline, CDR1 is LNHDA and CDR2 is SQIVND (reference sequence).

The V call is TRBV21-1, the J call TRBJ1-5; TRBD1 is taken as the D call from the table, unchecked against the DNA. TRBV21-1 is classified as a pseudogene. CDR3 length equals 15 residues. DNA for the CDR3: TGTGCCAGCACCGGGACATCGTATAGCAATCAGCCCCAGCATTTT. Amino acid sequence: CASTGTSYSNQPQHF.

The chain couples TRBV27 to TRBJ2-1; D is unclear. This CDR3 comprises 14 residues. V was shortened by 2 bases and J by 5 bases, with 10 bases between the two germline ends. Germline-derived CDR1 and CDR2 are MNHEY and SMNVEV (reference sequence). As DNA, the CDR3 is TGTGCCAGCAGTTTACATGACTTGCACAATGAGCAGTTCTTC. Its translation: CASSLHDLHNEQFF.

This clone is a singleton in its sample. The V gene is TRBV18, the J gene TRBJ1-5, with D tentatively TRBD1 (6 bases). Trimming took 0 bases from V and 3 from J, leaving 9 bases between them. The CDR3 is 15 residues long. Germline V lookup: CDR1 KGHSH, CDR2 LQKENI. The CDR3 DNA follows: TGTGCCAGCTCACCACCGGGGGGGGCCAATCAGCCCCAGCATTTT. Translation: CASSPPGGANQPQHF. Filled out from reference TRBV18 and TRBJ1-5, the complete variable domain reads NAGVMQNPRHLVRRRGQEARLRCSPMKGHSHVYWYRQLPEEGLKFMVYLQKENIIDESGMPKERFSAEFPKEGPSILRIQQVVRGDSAAYFCASSPPGGANQPQHFGDGTRLSIL.

The chain couples TRBV6-4 to TRBJ1-6; D not resolved. CDR1 and CDR2 (germline): MRHNA, SNTAGT. The CDR3 runs to 14 residues. With 3 bases removed from V and 4 bases from J, the gap between germline ends came to 7 bases. The CDR3 spells CASSEYSYNSPLHF. The CDR3 bases are TGTGCCAGCAGTGAATACAGTTATAATTCACCCCTCCACTTT.

This clone has more than one count but fewer than ten. The chain carries TRBV28 and TRBJ2-3; a possible D gene is TRBD2 (5 bases). CDR3 length: 14 amino acids. CDR1 and CDR2 (germline): MDHEN, SYDVKM. Trimming took off 6 bases at V and 14 bases at J, with 24 bases between the two ends. CDR3 residues: CASRSYSGPPGRYF. The CDR3 DNA is TGTGCCAGCAGATCCTACAGCGGCCCTCCGGGGAGGTATTTT.

The rearrangement joins TRBV28 to TRBJ2-4, with a tentative D call TRBD2 (6 bases). The germline gives CDR1 MDHEN, CDR2 SYDVKM. This CDR3 spans 17 amino acids. The V end was cut by 5 bases, the J end by 2 bases, with 19 bases between. DNA for the CDR3: TGTGCCAGCAGTGCTACCGGACGGGGGATATCCAAAAACATTCAGTACTTC. It translates to CASSATGRGISKNIQYF.

This clone was picked up a small number of times. The chain employs TRBV10-3 and TRBJ2-1; 7 nucleotides align to TRBD1. Germline V lookup: CDR1 ENHRY, CDR2 SYGVKD. Unmatched junction bases numbered 3, after V lost 2 bases and J lost 5 bases. The CDR3 covers 14 residues. The CDR3 coding sequence is TGTGCCATCAGTGAGGGGGGACAGCACAATGAGCAGTTCTTC. Protein: CAISEGGQHNEQFF.

The chain employs TRBV5-1 and TRBJ2-3; 8 bases fit TRBD1. This CDR3 has 15 residues. CDR1 is SGHRS, CDR2 YFSETQ, per germline. After removal of 4 bases from V and 2 bases from J, the junction contained 6 bases not matched to a gene. DNA for the CDR3: TGCGCCAGCAGCACACGGACAGGGACCACAGATACGCAGTATTTT. This sequence encodes CASSTRTGTTDTQYF.

The V gene is TRBV9, the J gene TRBJ2-3; D call uncertain. V lost 0 bases and J 3 bases, leaving 11 bases between the germline ends. The length of the CDR3 is 15 residues. From germline, CDR1 is SGDLS and CDR2 YYNGEE. The CDR3 region has the DNA TGTGCCAGCAGCGTAGTAGCTGCGGAAACAGATACGCAGTATTTT. Amino acid sequence: CASSVVAAETDTQYF.

The chain combines TRBV28 with TRBJ2-5; D is possibly TRBD1 (5 bases). The V end lost 4 bases, the J end lost 7 bases, and 22 bases lay between the germline ends. The V gene's germline CDR1 is MDHEN and CDR2 SYDVKM. The CDR3 consists of 16 residues. The CDR3 DNA sequence: TGTGCCAGCAGTTCGGCCCAGGGTTCGGGCCCCGGGACCCAGTACTTC. This codes for CASSSAQGSGPGTQYF.

The chain is built from TRBV5-6 and TRBJ2-6; D possibly corresponds to TRBD1 (7 bases). Germline CDR1 SGHDT, CDR2 YYEEEE. Trimming removed 2 bases at V and 3 bases at J, with 15 bases between. This CDR3 comprises 17 residues. CDR3 loop: CASSFFGGGGGANVLTF. As DNA, the CDR3 is TGTGCCAGCAGCTTTTTTGGAGGGGGCGGTGGGGCCAACGTCCTGACTTTC.

The chain employs TRBV11-1 and TRBJ2-7; 11 bases are shared with TRBD2. CDR1 SGHAT and CDR2 FQDESV come from the germline V gene (reference sequence). The length of the CDR3 is 15 residues. The ends lost 3 bases at V and 4 bases at J; junction bases unmatched: 5. CDR3 sequence reads: CASSLRTSGSYEQYF. As DNA, the CDR3 is TGTGCCAGCAGCTTGAGAACTAGCGGGAGTTACGAGCAGTACTTC.

V usage is TRBV6-5 and J usage is TRBJ1-4; D is undetermined. CDR1 is MNHEY and CDR2 is SVGAGI in the germline V gene. V shed 6 bases and J shed 7 bases, with 15 bases lying between them. This CDR3 has 14 amino acids. For the CDR3, the DNA is TGTGCCAGCAGGGAAGGCCAGGAAGGTGAAAAACTGTTTTTT. Protein product: CASREGQEGEKLFF.

This clone was recorded a few times. The chain uses TRBV7-2 and TRBJ2-7; 7 bases match TRBD2. The V gene's germline CDR1 is SGHTA and CDR2 FQGNSA. The CDR3 extends over 14 amino acids. Trimming removed 1 base from V and 1 base from J; junction bases left unmatched: 1. The CDR3 sequence is CASSLGLASYEQYF. The CDR3 bases are TGTGCCAGCAGCTTAGGACTAGCTTCCTACGAGCAGTACTTC. Full variable domain (remainder filled in from reference TRBV7-2 and TRBJ2-7): GAGVSQSPSNKVTEKGKDVELRCDPISGHTALYWYRQSLGQGLEFLIYFQGNSAPDKSGLPSDRFSAERTGGSVSTLTIQRTQQEDSAVYLCASSLGLASYEQYFGPGTRLTVT.